Listed here are 9 T cell receptor beta chains from one sample, sequenced in a study of regulatory T cells in long-lasting Graves disease. Time point reported: newly diagnosed GD, antithyroid drugs for less than 3 months. Following extraction of RNA from PBMCs, that RNA was used to make the TCR library. In building TCR beta libraries, iRepertoire HTBI primers were used together with Arm-PCR of CDR3 regions. TCRdb fed the multiplex PCR reads into MiXCR, producing one record per CDR3 protein. Of under 300,000 distinct CDR3 sequences in the sample, more than 15% are singletons; the top ten hold 12% to 15%. This sample was also put to use in a study of T cells in Graves' hyperthyroidism and ophthalmopathy.

The specimen comprised peripheral blood mononuclear cells (PBMCs), sampled at new diagnosis, from a patient treated with antithyroid drugs. These receptors originate from a woman aged 30 to 39 with Graves disease.

On this clonotype itself: This may come from a read error, since a much larger clone is one base off. J is TRBJ1-3 and V is TRBV6-1, with D perhaps TRBD1 (5 bases). Germline values: CDR1 MNHNS, CDR2 SASEGT. CDR3 length: 16 residues. The CDR3 DNA follows: TGTGCCAGCAGTGAAGTTCACACAGGCTCTGGAAACGCCATATATTTT. Translated, it gives CASSEVHTGSGNAIYF.

Notes on this clonotype: This may arise from a read error, as a much more abundant clone is one base away. The gene calls are TRBV7-2 and TRBJ1-3; the match to TRBD1 covers 10 bases. The CDR3 totals 17 residues. CDR1 and CDR2 from the germline V gene are SGHTA and FQGNSA. The CDR3 is CASSLARTGGFGNTICF. Here the CDR3 DNA reads TGTGCCAGCAGCTTAGCAAGGACAGGGGGTTTCGGAAACACCATATGTTTT.

This clonotype appeared many times. The V and J genes are TRBV7-9 and TRBJ1-2; D is undetermined. The CDR3 spans 13 residues. Germline V lookup: CDR1 SEHNR, CDR2 FQNEAQ (reference sequence). V was pared by 1 base and J by 4 bases, with 7 bases between. CDR3 in DNA: TGTGCCAGCAGCTTAGTAATGGGCTATGGCTACACCTTC. It specifies CASSLVMGYGYTF.

On this clonotype: A read error may be the cause here, since a much bigger clone is one base away. The genes are TRBV10-3 and TRBJ2-7; unclear D gene. V lost 3 bases, J lost 5 bases, and 8 bases lay in between. There are 12 residues in the CDR3. In germline, CDR1 is ENHRY, CDR2 SYGVKD. Written as DNA, the CDR3 is TGTGCCATCAGTGAAGTGTGGCACGAGCAGTACTTC. It encodes CAISEVWHEQYF.

This clonotype has just a few counts. This could be a read error, since a much larger clone is one nucleotide away. The gene calls are TRBV11-2 and TRBJ2-5; 7 nucleotides match TRBD1. Germline V gene lookup returns CDR1 SGHAT and CDR2 FQNNGV. V trimming: 5 bases; J trimming: 1 base; junction bases outside the gene matches: 7. This CDR3 region has 15 residues. The CDR3 protein is CASSQDRAPQETQYF. CDR3 DNA sequence: TGTGCCAGCAGCCAAGACAGGGCTCCCCAAGAGACCCAGTACTTC.

This clonotype occurred many times. CDR3 protein: CASSLSRAPGGYTF. In DNA, the CDR3 is TGTGCCAGCAGTTTATCCCGCGCCCCGGGGGGCTACACCTTC. V and J are TRBV27 and TRBJ1-2; D gene uncertain. Trimming removed 0 bases at V and 8 bases at J, with 13 bases between. The CDR3 contains 14 residues. The germline V gene has CDR1 MNHEY and CDR2 SMNVEV (reference sequence).

The sample holds many counts of this clonotype. This sequence joins TRBV7-9 and TRBJ2-7; D is possibly TRBD1 (6 bases). The CDR3 extends over 13 amino acids. Trimming took 5 bases from V and 9 from J, leaving 17 bases between them. Germline-derived CDR1 and CDR2 are SEHNR and FQNEAQ (reference sequence). The DNA for the CDR3 is TGTGCCAGCAGCCCGGGACAAACGATGGGGCAGTACTTC. As protein: CASSPGQTMGQYF.

As concerns this clonotype: This likely stems from a read error, as it lies one base from a far larger clone. The CDR3 spells CANSRRDRAYEQYF. DNA of the CDR3: TGTGCCAACAGCCGCCGGGACAGGGCCTACGAGCAGTACTTC. This chain links TRBV5-1 with TRBJ2-7; 9 bases are a match to TRBD1. Germline values: CDR1 SGHRS, CDR2 YFSETQ. The CDR3 sequence is 14 residues long.

This clonotype was observed many times. This chain uses TRBV2 with TRBJ1-2, with 7 bases lining up with TRBD1. The V segment lost 3 bases and the J segment 2 bases; nucleotides outside the gene matches: 0. This CDR3 region has 13 residues. The germline gives CDR1 SNHLY, CDR2 FYNNEI. CDR3 loop: CASSDRGNYGYTF. In DNA, the CDR3 is TGTGCCAGCAGTGACAGGGGGAACTATGGCTACACCTTC. The full variable domain, with the rest looked up from reference TRBV2 and TRBJ1-2, is EPEVTQTPSHQVTQMGQEVILRCVPISNHLYFYWYRQILGQKVEFLVSFYNNEISEKSEIFDDQFSVERPDGSNFTLKIRSTKLEDSAMYFCASSDRGNYGYTFGSGTRLTVV.